This TCR beta chain was profiled in a study of T-cell reconstitution after alpha-beta-depleted transplantation in children. Preparing the TCRbeta library involved the use of unique molecular identifiers. One entry per CDR3 protein, called by TCRdb with MiXCR from the PCR reads. Here the sample spans approximately 340,000 distinct CDR3 sequences, around 10% being singletons. This clonotype was picked up many times. The ends were cut back, 8 bases at V and 2 bases at J, with 13 bases in the middle. The CDR3 totals 13 residues. Germline values: CDR1 SGHVS, CDR2 FQNEAQ. The material was PBMCs from the stem cell graft donor, obtained from the stem cell graft. This chain joins TRBV7-8 and TRBJ2-7; possible D gene TRBD1, 6 bases. The TCR was taken from a human donor who donated a stem cell graft to a child with acute lymphoblastic leukemia. The CDR3 is CASGGRDAYEQYF. The CDR3 DNA sequence: TGTGCCAGCGGGGGCCGGGACGCCTACGAGCAGTACTTC.